This entry lists 9 T cell receptor beta chains sequenced from one sample in a study of T-cell memory formation after mild COVID-19 (dated by TCRdb to the early 2020s). The library came from 5' RACE. Instrument used: Illumina NovaSeq 6000. TCRdb itself trimmed the public reads at Q25 with fastp, ran MiXCR and retained productive beta chains. Each entry is one CDR3 protein sequence, shown with its most common DNA and genes. Here the sample has 150,000 to 200,000 distinct CDR3 sequences; approximately 15% occur a single time. The top ten constitute 11% to 15% of the sample. The sequenced material came from PBMCs or a T cell subset sorted from them (not recorded which). The receptor source for this set is an adult woman who had mild COVID-19 (a few samples of this study predate the infection). The sample titles of this study are shuffled in the database, so cell type and time point are left out; the donor was told from shared clones.

This clonotype was observed many times. This chain connects TRBV18 to TRBJ2-7; the D gene could be TRBD1 or TRBD2 (5 bases each). The CDR3 has 15 residues. Trimming removed 2 bases at V and 1 base at J, with 12 bases between. Germline loops: CDR1 KGHSH, CDR2 LQKENI. Here the CDR3 DNA reads TGTGCCAGCTCACCAACCGGGACGGTTTCCTACGAGCAGTACTTC. Translating it yields CASSPTGTVSYEQYF.

This clonotype was seen a few times. The chain recombines TRBV29-1 with TRBJ2-7, with 10 positions matching TRBD1. The ends lost 0 bases at V and 2 bases at J; junction bases unmatched: 7. The CDR3 is 16 amino acids. CDR1 is SQVTM and CDR2 is ANQGSEA in the germline V gene. DNA for the CDR3: TGCAGCGTTGAAGATGGGACAGGGGATCCCCCCTACGAGCAGTACTTC. Protein sequence: CSVEDGTGDPPYEQYF.

The rearrangement joins TRBV5-1 to TRBJ2-6; D uncertain. This CDR3 is built from 15 residues. The V end was cut by 4 bases, the J end by 0 bases, with 8 bases between. Germline values: CDR1 SGHRS, CDR2 YFSETQ. The CDR3 here is CASSQTLSGANVLTF. CDR3 DNA sequence: TGCGCCAGCAGCCAGACACTCTCTGGGGCCAACGTCCTGACTTTC.

The table lists this clonotype with a few counts. The chain has TRBV29-1 and TRBJ1-1; D gene unclear. CDR3 size: 13 residues. Germline CDR1 and CDR2: SQVTM and ANQGSEA. The V end was cut by 2 bases, the J end by 0 bases, with 7 bases between. DNA for the CDR3: TGCAGCGTTGAATACAAGTTGAACACTGAAGCTTTCTTT. Translation gives CSVEYKLNTEAFF.

V is TRBV5-6 and J is TRBJ2-1, with D unresolved. V was pared by 4 bases and J by 0 bases, with 14 bases between. The germline V gene has CDR1 SGHDT and CDR2 YYEEEE. The CDR3 is 16 residues long. As DNA, the CDR3 is TGTGCCAGCAGCAATACTGACTCGAGCTCCTACAATGAGCAGTTCTTC. Its translation: CASSNTDSSSYNEQFF.

This clonotype was detected only a few times. The chain links TRBV7-3 to TRBJ2-3; D unclear. Germline V gene data show CDR1 as SGHTA and CDR2 as FQGTGA. With 5 bases removed from V and 2 bases from J, the gap between germline ends came to 14 bases. This CDR3 is 15 amino acids long. CDR3 bases: TGTGCCAGCAGCCCCCGTGGATTCATCACAGATACGCAGTATTTT. This translates into CASSPRGFITDTQYF.

In DNA form, the CDR3 reads TGTGCCAGCAGCCTTTGGACAGGGGGAGGCACTGAAGCTTTCTTT. It encodes CASSLWTGGGTEAFF. The gene calls are TRBV7-2 and TRBJ1-1, with 10 bases lining up with TRBD1. This CDR3 has 15 amino acids. CDR1 is SGHTA and CDR2 is FQGNSA in the germline V gene. Trimming took 5 bases from V and 4 from J; bases not matched to a gene: 7. Combining the CDR3 with reference TRBV7-2 and TRBJ1-1 gives the whole variable domain GAGVSQSPSNKVTEKGKDVELRCDPISGHTALYWYRQSLGQGLEFLIYFQGNSAPDKSGLPSDRFSAERTGGSVSTLTIQRTQQEDSAVYLCASSLWTGGGTEAFFGQGTRLTVV.

The chain is built from TRBV24-1 and TRBJ2-3, with no clear D. This CDR3 contains 11 residues. V gave up 6 bases and J gave up 5 bases, with 5 bases separating them. Germline loops: CDR1 KGHDR, CDR2 SFDVKD. CDR3 bases: TGTGCCACCAGTCTGGTAGATACGCAGTATTTT. The encoded protein is CATSLVDTQYF.

The sample holds one count of this clonotype. The rearrangement uses TRBV9 and TRBJ1-5, with D possibly TRBD1 on 6 matching bases. The V end was cut by 0 bases, the J end by 3 bases, with 10 bases between. The CDR3 has 15 residues. Germline values: CDR1 SGDLS, CDR2 YYNGEE. The CDR3 here is CASSVGHRDNQPQHF. The CDR3 DNA follows: TGTGCCAGCAGCGTAGGTCACAGGGACAATCAGCCCCAGCATTTT.